This T cell receptor (beta chain) was recorded in a study of cytomegalovirus exposure and HLA in healthy donors. 13 Jbeta primers and 60 Vbeta primers were used for the PCR. Sequencing was performed with immunoSEQ multiplex PCR; in TCRdb, only in-frame clones are kept and a portion is missing. The table lists under 200,000 clones, about 70% of them singletons. Trimming removed 2 bases at V and 3 bases at J, with 5 bases between. The CDR3 sequence is 12 residues long. CDR1 and CDR2 from the germline V gene are SGHDN and FVKESK. Sequenced: PBMCs. The rearrangement links TRBV14 to TRBJ2-7; no firm D call. The sequence came from a middle-aged woman in good health and CMV-seropositive. CDR3 residues: CASSQSFYEQYF. In nucleotides, the CDR3 is TGTGCCAGCAGCCAATCTTTCTACGAGCAGTACTTC.